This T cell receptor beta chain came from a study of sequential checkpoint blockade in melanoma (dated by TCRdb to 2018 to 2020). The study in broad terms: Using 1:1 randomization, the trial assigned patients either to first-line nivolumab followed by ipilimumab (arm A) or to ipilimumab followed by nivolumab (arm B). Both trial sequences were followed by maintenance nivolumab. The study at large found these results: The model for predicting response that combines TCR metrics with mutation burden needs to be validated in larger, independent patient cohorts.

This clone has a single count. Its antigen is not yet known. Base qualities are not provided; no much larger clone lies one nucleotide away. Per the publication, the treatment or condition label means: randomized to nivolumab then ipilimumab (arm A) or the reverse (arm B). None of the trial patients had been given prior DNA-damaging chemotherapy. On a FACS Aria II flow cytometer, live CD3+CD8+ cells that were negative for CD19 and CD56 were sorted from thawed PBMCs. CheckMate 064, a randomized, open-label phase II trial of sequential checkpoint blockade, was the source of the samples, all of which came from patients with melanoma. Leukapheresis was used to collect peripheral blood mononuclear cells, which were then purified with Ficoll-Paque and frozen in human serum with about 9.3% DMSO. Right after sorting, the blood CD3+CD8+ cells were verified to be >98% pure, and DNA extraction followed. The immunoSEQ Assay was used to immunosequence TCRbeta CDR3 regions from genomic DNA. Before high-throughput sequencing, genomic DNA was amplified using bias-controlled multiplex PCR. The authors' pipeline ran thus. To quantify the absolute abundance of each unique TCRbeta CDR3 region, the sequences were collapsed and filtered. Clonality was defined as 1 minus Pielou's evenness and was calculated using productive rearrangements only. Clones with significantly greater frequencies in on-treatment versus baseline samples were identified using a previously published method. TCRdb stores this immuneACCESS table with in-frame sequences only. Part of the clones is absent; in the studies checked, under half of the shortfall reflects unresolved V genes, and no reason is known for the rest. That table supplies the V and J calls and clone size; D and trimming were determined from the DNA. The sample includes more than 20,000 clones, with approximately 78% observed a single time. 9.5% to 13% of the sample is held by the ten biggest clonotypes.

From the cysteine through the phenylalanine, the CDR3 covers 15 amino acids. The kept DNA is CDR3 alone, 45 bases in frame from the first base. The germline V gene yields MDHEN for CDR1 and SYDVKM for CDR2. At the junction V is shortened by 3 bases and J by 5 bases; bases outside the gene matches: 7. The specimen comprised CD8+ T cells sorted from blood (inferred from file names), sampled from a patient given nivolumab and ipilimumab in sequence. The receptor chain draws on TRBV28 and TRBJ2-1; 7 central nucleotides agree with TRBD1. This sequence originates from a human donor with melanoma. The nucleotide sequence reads TGTGCCAGCAGTTTCGGCGACAGGGTCCACAATGAGCAGTTCTTC. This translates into CASSFGDRVHNEQFF. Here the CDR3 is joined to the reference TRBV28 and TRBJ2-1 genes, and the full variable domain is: DVKVTQSSRYLVKRTGEKVFLECVQDMDHENMFWYRQDPGLGLRLIYFSYDVKMKEKGDIPEGYSVSREKKERFSLILESASTNQTSMYLCASSFGDRVHNEQFFGPGTRLTVL.